This note documents a single T cell receptor (beta chain) sequence. Its target is not known. There are 13 residues in the CDR3. Germline V gene lookup returns CDR1 PRHDT and CDR2 FYEKMQ (reference sequence). V shed 3 bases and J shed 4 bases, with 7 bases lying between them. The data stem from a study of cytomegalovirus exposure and HLA in healthy donors. Study-level points and caveats: Follow-up analysis seemed to connect common viral pathogens with several of the most significant clusters identified. Accurate predictions that matched the HLA-A and HLA-B alleles of most subjects were reportedly made from TCR beta sequences. It is likely that the observed cluster of highly shared sequence variants was a sequencing artifact.

PCR was performed using 60 Vbeta and 13 Jbeta primers. Profiling relied on immunoSEQ multiplex PCR, and the TCRdb table lists in-frame clones only, not all of them. Altogether 100,000 to 150,000 clones are present, just under 80% being singletons, with the ten largest covering 4.5% to 5.5%. The sequence was obtained from a man aged 25-45 years in good health and CMV-seronegative. The chain is built from TRBV13 and TRBJ2-1, with a possible D match to TRBD2 (6 bases). The sample was PBMCs. CDR3 coding DNA: TGTGCCAGCAGCTTGCGGGGTTACAATGAGCAGTTCTTC. This encodes CASSLRGYNEQFF.